This T cell receptor (beta chain) was identified during a study of neurological immune-mediated disorders. This clonotype was seen repeatedly, ten times or more. The authors produced cDNA by 5'RACE using 10-nucleotide random UMIs. One entry per CDR3 protein, called by TCRdb with MiXCR from the 5' RACE reads. The top ten clones hold about 10% of a sample with around 64,000 distinct CDR3 sequences, over 9.5% of them seen once. This receptor was identified in a woman between 55 and 75 years old with HTLV-1-associated myelopathy (HAM/TSP). Material: PBMCs.

The CDR3 bases are TGTGCCAGCAGCTTATCAGGGGGCTTCCAAGAGACCCAGTACTTC. Encoded protein: CASSLSGGFQETQYF. The chain combines TRBV7-8 with TRBJ2-5; 8 bases map to TRBD1. Germline CDR1 reads SGHVS; CDR2 reads FQNEAQ. The V gene end was trimmed by 2 bases and the J gene end by 1 base; junction bases not matched to a gene: 3. The CDR3 covers 15 residues.